The source of this T cell receptor beta chain is a study of CXCR3-negative and CXCR3-positive naive CD8 T cells. Study overall: Cumulative TRB read yield was 130 million to 150 million, averaging about 1.5 +/- 0.3 million per library.

The study sorted every CD8+ T cell subset in triplicate at 270,000 or so cells each. Per germline, CDR1 DFQATT and CDR2 SNEGSKA (reference sequence). The CDR3 length is 17 residues. On this clonotype itself: Its antigen is unidentified.

Overall study findings and caveats: Naive CXCR3-positive and CXCR3-negative cells shared similar TRBV-TRBJ usage, unlike memory cells. Comparably high diversity was seen in both naive subsets, and much lower diversity in memory CD8+ cells.

The study made its TRB cDNA libraries by 5' RACE, adding UMI labels. TCRdb reprocessed the 5' RACE reads and reports one entry per CDR3 protein, with no DNA. Reported are under 55,000 distinct CDR3 sequences; the ten largest clones contain around a tenth. The sequenced sample consisted of memory CD8+ T cells from blood. The receptor's source is a human donor in good health. Some clones in this sample may be carry-over from other donors' samples. V is TRBV20-1 and J is TRBJ2-7; the TRBD1 assignment by TCRdb is unverifiable without DNA. This CDR3 is CSAHLNLDSRSSYEQYF.